This record covers a single T cell receptor (beta chain). The sample originates from a study of blood T cell repertoires in COVID-19. Whole-study context: PBMCs, B-cell-depleted T cells, or T cells provided the cDNA or gDNA that made up the material.

Authors' methods: Estimation of nucleated cell counts relied on the amplification of reference gene primers. Repertoires were generated with immunoSEQ multiplex PCR, while TCRdb's copy carries only in-frame clones and drops some. V and J calls and clone size are as listed in that table; D and trimming were resolved from the DNA. The table records some 260,000 clones, around 85% of them present only once. The receptor comes from a middle-aged woman with active or convalescent COVID-19. The sample consisted of peripheral blood.

In nucleotides, the CDR3 is TGTGCCAGCAGCGGGGGGGCTGGAGTTTGGGCAGCTAACTATGGCTACACCTTC. Translating gives CASSGGAGVWAANYGYTF. The J gene is TRBJ1-2, the V gene TRBV25-1; tentative D call: TRBD1 (6 bases). Germline loops: CDR1 MGHDK, CDR2 SYGVNS. The CDR3 consists of 18 residues. Trimming took off 6 bases at V and 0 bases at J, with 23 bases between the two ends.